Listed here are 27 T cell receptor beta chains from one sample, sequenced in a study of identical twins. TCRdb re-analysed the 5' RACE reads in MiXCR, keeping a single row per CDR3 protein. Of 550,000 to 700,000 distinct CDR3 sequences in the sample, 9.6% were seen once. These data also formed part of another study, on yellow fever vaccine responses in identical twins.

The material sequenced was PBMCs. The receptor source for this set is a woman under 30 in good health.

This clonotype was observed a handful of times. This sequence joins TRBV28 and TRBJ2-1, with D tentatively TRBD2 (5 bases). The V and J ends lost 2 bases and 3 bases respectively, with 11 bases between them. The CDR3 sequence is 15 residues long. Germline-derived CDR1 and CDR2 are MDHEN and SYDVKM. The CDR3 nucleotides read TGTGCCAGCAGTTTAGAGGCTAGCTTCTACAATGAGCAGTTCTTC. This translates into CASSLEASFYNEQFF.

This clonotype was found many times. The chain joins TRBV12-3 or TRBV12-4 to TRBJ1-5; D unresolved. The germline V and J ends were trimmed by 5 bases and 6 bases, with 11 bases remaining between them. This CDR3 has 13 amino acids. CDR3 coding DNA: TGTGCCAGCAGTCTAGGGAAAGGTCAGCCCCAGCATTTT. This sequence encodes CASSLGKGQPQHF.

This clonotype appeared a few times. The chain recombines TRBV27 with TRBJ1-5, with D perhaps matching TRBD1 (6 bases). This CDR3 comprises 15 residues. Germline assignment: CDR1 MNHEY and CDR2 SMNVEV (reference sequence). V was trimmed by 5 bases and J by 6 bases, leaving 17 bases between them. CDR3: CASSGDVGARQPQHF. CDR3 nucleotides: TGTGCCAGCAGTGGAGACGTGGGGGCGCGTCAGCCCCAGCATTTT.

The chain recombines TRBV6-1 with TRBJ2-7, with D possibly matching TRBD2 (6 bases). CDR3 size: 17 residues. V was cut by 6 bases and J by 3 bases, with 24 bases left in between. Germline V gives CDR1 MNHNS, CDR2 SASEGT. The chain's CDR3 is CASRTRNSGTGFYEQYF. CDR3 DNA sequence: TGTGCCAGCAGAACCAGAAATAGCGGCACGGGGTTCTACGAGCAGTACTTC.

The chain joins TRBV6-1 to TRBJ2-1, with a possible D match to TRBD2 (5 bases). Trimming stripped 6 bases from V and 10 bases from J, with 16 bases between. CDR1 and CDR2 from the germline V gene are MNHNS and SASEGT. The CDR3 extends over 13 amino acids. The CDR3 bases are TGTGCCAGCAGACAACGTCCGGGGTGGGAGCAGTTCTTC. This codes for CASRQRPGWEQFF.

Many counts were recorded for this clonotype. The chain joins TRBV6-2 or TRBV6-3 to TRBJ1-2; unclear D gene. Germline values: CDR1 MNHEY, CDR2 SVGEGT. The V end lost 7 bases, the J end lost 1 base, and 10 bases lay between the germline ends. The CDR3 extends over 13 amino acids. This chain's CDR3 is CASKEPYNYGYTF. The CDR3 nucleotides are TGTGCCAGCAAGGAACCCTATAACTATGGCTACACCTTC.

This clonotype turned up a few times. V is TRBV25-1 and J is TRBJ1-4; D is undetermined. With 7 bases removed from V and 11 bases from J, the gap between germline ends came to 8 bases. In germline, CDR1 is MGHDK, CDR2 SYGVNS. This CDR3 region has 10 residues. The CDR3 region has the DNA TGTGCCAGCATGTCGGACAAACTGTTTTTT. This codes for CASMSDKLFF.

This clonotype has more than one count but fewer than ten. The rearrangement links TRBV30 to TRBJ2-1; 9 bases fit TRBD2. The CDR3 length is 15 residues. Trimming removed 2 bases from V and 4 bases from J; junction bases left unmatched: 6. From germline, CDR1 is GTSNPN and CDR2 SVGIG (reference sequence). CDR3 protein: CAWSPGTSQYNEQFF. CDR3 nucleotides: TGTGCCTGGAGTCCCGGGACTAGCCAATACAATGAGCAGTTCTTC.

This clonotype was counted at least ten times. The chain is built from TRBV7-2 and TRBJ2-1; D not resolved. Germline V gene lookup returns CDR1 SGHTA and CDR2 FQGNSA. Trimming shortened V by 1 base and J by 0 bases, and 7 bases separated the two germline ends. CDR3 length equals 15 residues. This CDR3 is CASSLEVISYNEQFF. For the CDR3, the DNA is TGTGCCAGCAGCTTAGAAGTAATCTCCTACAATGAGCAGTTCTTC.

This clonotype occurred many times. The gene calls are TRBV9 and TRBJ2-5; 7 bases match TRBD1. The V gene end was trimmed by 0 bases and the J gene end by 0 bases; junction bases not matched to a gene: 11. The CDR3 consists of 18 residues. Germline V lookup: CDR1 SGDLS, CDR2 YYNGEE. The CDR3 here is CASSVATPGTDNQETQYF. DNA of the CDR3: TGTGCCAGCAGCGTAGCCACACCCGGGACAGACAACCAAGAGACCCAGTACTTC.

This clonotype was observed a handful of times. CDR3 in amino acids: CAISGGGYGEKLFF. The CDR3 nucleotides are TGTGCCATCAGCGGGGGGGGATACGGTGAAAAACTGTTTTTT. The V call is TRBV10-3, the J call TRBJ1-4; tentatively, D is TRBD1 (5 bases). Germline CDR1 reads ENHRY; CDR2 reads SYGVKD. The CDR3 has 14 residues. V was shortened by 6 bases and J by 7 bases, with 15 bases between the two germline ends.

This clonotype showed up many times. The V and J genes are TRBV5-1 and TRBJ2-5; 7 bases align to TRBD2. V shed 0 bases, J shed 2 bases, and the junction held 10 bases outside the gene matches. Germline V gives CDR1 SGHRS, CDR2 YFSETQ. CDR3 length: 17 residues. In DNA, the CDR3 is TGCGCCAGCAGCTTGGTCGGCGGGAGCGTGCCGCAAGAGACCCAGTACTTC. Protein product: CASSLVGGSVPQETQYF.

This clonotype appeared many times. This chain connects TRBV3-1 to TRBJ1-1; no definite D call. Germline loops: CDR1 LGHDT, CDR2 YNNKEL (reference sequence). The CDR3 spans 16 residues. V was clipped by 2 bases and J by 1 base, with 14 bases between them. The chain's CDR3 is CASSQNLGGRNTEAFF. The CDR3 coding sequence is TGTGCCAGCAGCCAAAACCTCGGCGGTAGGAACACTGAAGCTTTCTTT.

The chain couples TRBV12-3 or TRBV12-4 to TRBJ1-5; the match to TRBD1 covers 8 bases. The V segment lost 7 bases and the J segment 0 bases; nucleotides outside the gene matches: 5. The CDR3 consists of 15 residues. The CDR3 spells CASTLTGDSNQPQHF. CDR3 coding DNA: TGTGCCAGCACATTGACAGGGGATAGCAATCAGCCCCAGCATTTT.

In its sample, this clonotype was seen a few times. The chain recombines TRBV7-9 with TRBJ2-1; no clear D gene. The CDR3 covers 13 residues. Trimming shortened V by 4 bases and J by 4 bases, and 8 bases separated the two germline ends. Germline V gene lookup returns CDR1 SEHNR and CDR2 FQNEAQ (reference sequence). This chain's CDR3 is CASSYNSYNEQFF. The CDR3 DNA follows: TGTGCCAGCAGCTATAACAGTTACAATGAGCAGTTCTTC.

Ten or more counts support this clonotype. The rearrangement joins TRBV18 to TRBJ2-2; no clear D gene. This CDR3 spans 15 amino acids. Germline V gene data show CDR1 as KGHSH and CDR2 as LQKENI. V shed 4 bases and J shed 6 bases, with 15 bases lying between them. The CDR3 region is CASSRRTGSPGELFF. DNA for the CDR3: TGTGCCAGCTCACGCAGGACCGGAAGTCCCGGGGAGCTGTTTTTT.

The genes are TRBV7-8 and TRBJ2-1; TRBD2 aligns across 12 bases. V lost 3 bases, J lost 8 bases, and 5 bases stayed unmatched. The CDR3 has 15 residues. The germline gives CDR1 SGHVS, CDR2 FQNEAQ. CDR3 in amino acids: CASSFSSGRAYEQFF. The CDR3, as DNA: TGTGCCAGCAGCTTCTCTAGCGGGAGGGCGTATGAGCAGTTCTTC. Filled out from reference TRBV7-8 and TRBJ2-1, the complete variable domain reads GAGVSQSPRYKVAKRGQDVALRCDPISGHVSLFWYQQALGQGPEFLTYFQNEAQLDKSGLPSDRFFAERPEGSVSTLKIQRTQQEDSAVYLCASSFSSGRAYEQFFGPGTRLTVL.

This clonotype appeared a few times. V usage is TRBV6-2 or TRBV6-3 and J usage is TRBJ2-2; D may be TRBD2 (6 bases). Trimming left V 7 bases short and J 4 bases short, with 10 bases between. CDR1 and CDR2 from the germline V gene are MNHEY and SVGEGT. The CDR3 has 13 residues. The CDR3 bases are TGTGCCAGCACTAGCGCTACCACCGGGGAGCTGTTTTTT. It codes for CASTSATTGELFF.

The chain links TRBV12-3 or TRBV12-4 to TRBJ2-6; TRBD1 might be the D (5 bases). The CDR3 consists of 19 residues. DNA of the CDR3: TGTACCATCAGTTCGCAGGGTTGGGCCTCGAGCTCTGGGGCCAACGTCCTGACTTTC. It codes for CTISSQGWASSSGANVLTF.

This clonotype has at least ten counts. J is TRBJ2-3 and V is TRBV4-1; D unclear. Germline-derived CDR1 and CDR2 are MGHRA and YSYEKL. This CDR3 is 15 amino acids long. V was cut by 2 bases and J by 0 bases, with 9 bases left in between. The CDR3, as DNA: TGCGCCAGCAGCCAATGGGCCGGGAGCACAGATACGCAGTATTTT. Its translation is CASSQWAGSTDTQYF.

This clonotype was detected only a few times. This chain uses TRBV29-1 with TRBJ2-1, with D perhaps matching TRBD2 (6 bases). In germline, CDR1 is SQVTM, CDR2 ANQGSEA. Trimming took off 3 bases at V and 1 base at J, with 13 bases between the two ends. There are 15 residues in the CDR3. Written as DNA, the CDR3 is TGCAGCGTTGACCGGGACTCCCTATCCTACAATGAGCAGTTCTTC. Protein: CSVDRDSLSYNEQFF.

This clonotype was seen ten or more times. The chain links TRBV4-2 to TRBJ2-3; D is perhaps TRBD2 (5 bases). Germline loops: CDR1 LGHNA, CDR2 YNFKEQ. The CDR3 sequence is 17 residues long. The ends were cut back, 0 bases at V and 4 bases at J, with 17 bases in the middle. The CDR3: CASSQDPPQTGADTQYF. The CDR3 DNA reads TGTGCCAGCAGCCAAGATCCCCCTCAAACCGGGGCAGATACGCAGTATTTT.

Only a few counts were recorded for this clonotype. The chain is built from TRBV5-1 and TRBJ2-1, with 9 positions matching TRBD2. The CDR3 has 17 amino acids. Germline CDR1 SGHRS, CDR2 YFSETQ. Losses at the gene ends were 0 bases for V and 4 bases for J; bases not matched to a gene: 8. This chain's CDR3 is CASSLGGAGGLYNEQFF. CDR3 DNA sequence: TGCGCCAGCAGCTTGGGAGGAGCGGGGGGACTATACAATGAGCAGTTCTTC.

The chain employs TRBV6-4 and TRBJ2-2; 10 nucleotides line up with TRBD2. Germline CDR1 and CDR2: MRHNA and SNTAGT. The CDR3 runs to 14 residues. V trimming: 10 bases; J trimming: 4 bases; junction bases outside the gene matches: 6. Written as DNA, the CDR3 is TGTGCCACCGGGACTAGCGAGACCACCGGGGAGCTGTTTTTT. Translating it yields CATGTSETTGELFF.

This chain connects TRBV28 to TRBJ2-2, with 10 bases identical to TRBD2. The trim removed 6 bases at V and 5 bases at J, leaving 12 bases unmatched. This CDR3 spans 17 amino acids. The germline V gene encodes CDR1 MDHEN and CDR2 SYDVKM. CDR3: CASRFSSGSSRTGELFF. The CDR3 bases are TGTGCCAGCAGATTCTCTAGCGGGAGTTCTCGAACCGGGGAGCTGTTTTTT.

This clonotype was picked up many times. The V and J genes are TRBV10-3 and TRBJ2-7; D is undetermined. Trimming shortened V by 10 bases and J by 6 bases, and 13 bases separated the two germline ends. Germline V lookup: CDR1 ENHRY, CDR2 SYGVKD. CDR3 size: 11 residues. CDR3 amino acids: CASSQLGEQYF. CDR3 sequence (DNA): TGTGCCAGCTCCCAGCTGGGCGAGCAGTACTTC.

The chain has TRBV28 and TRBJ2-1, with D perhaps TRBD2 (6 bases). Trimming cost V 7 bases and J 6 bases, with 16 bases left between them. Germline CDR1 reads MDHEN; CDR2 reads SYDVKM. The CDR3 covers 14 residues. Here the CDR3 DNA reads TGTGCCAGCATGATTCCGGGACTTATCAATGAGCAGTTCTTC. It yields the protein CASMIPGLINEQFF.